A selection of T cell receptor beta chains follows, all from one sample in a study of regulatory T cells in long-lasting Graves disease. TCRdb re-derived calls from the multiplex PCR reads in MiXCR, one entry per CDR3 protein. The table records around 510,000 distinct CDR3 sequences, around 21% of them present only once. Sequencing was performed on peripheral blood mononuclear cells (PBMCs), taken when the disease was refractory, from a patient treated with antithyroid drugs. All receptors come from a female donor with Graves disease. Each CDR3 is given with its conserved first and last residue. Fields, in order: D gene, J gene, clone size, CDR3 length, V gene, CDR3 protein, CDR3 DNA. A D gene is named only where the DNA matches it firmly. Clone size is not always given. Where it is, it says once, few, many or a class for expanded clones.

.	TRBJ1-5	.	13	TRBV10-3	CAISGSPSEPQHF	TGTGCCATCAGTGGCAGCCCGTCGGAGCCCCAGCATTTT
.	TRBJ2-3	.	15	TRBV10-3	CAISGPGATTDTQYF	TGTGCCATCAGTGGGCCAGGGGCGACCACAGATACGCAGTATTTT
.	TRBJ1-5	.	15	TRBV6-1	CASSPQGYSNQPQHF	TGTGCCAGCAGCCCACAGGGATATAGCAATCAGCCCCAGCATTTT
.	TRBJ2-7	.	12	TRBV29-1	CSVEVGLYEQYF	TGCAGCGTTGAAGTAGGTCTGTACGAGCAGTACTTC
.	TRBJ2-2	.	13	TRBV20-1	CSARPFYIGELFF	TGCAGTGCTAGACCATTTTACATCGGGGAGCTGTTTTTT
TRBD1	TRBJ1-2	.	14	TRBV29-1	CSVDSPGQDYGYTF	TGCAGCGTTGACAGCCCCGGACAGGATTATGGCTACACCTTC
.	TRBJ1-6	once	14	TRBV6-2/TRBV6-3	CASSYGTYSSPLHF	TGTGCCAGCAGTTACGGGACATACTCCTCACCCCTCCACTTT
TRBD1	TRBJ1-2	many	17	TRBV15	CATSRDRGLAGISGYTF	TGTGCCACCAGCAGAGATAGGGGGCTGGCAGGTATTTCTGGCTACACCTTC
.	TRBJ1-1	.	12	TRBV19	CATAFRGTEAFF	TGTGCCACAGCTTTTAGGGGCACTGAAGCTTTCTTT
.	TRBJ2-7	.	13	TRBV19	CASKLRAPYEQYF	TGTGCCAGTAAATTGCGGGCCCCCTACGAGCAGTACTTC
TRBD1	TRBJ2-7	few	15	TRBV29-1	CSVGSQGQGFYEQYF	TGCAGTGTGGGGTCGCAAGGACAGGGATTCTACGAGCAGTACTTC
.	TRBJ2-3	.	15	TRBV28	CASSLPGVRGDTQYF	TGTGCCAGCAGTTTACCGGGAGTCCGTGGAGATACGCAGTATTTT
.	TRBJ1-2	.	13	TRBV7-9	CASSPPVDYGYTF	TGTGCCAGCAGCCCGCCAGTTGACTATGGCTACACCTTC
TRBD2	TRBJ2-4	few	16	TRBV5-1	CASSSDIAGAKNIQYF	TGCGCCAGCAGCTCCGACATAGCGGGAGCCAAAAACATTCAGTACTTC
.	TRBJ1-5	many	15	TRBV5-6	CASSLRGPSNQPQHF	TGTGCCAGCAGCTTGCGGGGCCCTAGCAATCAGCCCCAGCATTTT
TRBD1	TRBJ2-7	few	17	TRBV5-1	CASSPQFTGQGSYEQYF	TGCGCCAGCAGCCCTCAATTTACTGGACAGGGGAGCTACGAGCAGTACTTC
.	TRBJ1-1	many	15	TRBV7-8	CASSSYTAYNTEAFF	TGTGCCAGCAGCTCCTACACTGCATATAACACTGAAGCTTTCTTT
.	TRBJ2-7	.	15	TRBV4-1	CASSQGTADSYEQYF	TGCGCCAGCAGCCAGGGGACGGCGGATTCCTACGAGCAGTACTTC
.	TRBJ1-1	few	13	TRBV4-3	CASSHLRLGGAFF	TGCGCCAGCAGCCACTTAAGGCTCGGAGGAGCTTTCTTT
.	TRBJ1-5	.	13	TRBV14	CASSPGLAQPQHF	TGTGCCAGCAGCCCAGGGCTGGCTCAGCCCCAGCATTTT
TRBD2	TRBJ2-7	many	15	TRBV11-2	CASSPIAGLSYEQYF	TGTGCCAGCAGCCCTATAGCGGGACTTTCCTACGAGCAGTACTTC
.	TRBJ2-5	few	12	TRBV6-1	CASRHREETQYF	TGTGCCAGCAGACACAGGGAAGAGACCCAGTACTTC
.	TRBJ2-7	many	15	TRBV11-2	CASSSRDGGLYEQYF	TGTGCCAGCAGTTCTCGGGACGGTGGGCTCTACGAGCAGTACTTC
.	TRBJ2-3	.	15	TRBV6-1	CASSPRTYRTDTQYF	TGTGCCAGCAGTCCTCGGACATATCGCACAGATACGCAGTATTTT
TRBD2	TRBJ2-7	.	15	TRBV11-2	CASSLSSGGYNEQYF	TGTGCCAGCAGCTTAAGTAGCGGGGGCTACAATGAGCAGTACTTC
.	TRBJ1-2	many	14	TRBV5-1	CASSWGASNYGYTF	TGCGCCAGCAGCTGGGGGGCCTCTAACTATGGCTACACCTTC
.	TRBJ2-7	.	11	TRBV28	CATGDVREQYF	TGTGCCACCGGCGACGTTCGCGAGCAGTACTTC
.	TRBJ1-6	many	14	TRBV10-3	CAISEGGSYSPLHF	TGTGCCATCAGTGAGGGGGGATCGTATTCACCCCTCCACTTT
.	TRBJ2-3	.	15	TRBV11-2	CASSSYQRGSNTQYF	TGTGCCAGCAGCTCCTACCAGAGGGGAAGTAATACGCAGTATTTT
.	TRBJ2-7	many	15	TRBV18	CASSSGGGGMGEQYF	TGTGCCAGCTCCTCCGGCGGAGGGGGAATGGGCGAGCAGTACTTC
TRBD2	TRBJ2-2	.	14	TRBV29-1	CSVESSGQTGELSF	TGCAGCGTTGAGAGTAGCGGGCAGACCGGGGAGCTGTCTTTT
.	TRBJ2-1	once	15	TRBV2	CASSEMGRSLDEQFF	TGTGCCAGCAGTGAAATGGGGCGCTCCCTTGATGAGCAGTTCTTC
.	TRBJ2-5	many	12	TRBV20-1	CSASRGAETQYF	TGCAGTGCTAGTCGGGGGGCGGAGACCCAGTACTTC
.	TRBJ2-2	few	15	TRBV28	CASSTPRGGPGELFF	TGTGCCAGCAGCACTCCGAGGGGGGGGCCCGGGGAGCTGTTTTTT
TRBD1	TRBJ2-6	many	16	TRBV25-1	CASRGTGGSGANVLTF	TGTGCCAGCCGTGGGACAGGGGGGTCTGGGGCCAACGTCCTGACTTTC